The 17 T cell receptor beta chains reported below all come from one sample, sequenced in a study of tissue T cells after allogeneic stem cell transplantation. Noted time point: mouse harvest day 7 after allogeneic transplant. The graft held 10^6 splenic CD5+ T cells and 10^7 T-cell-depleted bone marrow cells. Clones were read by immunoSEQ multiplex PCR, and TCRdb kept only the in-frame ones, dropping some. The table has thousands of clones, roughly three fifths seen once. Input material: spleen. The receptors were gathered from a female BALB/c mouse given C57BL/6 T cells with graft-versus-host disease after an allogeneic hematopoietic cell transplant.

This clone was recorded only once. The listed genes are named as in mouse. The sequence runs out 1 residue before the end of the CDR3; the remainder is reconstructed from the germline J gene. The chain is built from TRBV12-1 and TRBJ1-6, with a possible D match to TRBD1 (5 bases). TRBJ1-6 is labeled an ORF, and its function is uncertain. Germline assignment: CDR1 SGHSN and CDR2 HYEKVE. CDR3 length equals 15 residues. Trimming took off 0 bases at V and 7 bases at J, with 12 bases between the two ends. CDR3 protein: CASSLDPRENSPLYF. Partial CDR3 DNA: TGTGCCAGCTCTCTCGACCCCAGGGAAAATTCGCCCCTCTAC.

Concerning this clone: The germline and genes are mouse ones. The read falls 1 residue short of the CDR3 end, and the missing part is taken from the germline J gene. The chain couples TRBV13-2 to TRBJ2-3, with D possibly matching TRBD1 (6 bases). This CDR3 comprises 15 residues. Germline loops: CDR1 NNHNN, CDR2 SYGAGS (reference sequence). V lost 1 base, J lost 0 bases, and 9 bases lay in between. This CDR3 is CASGDSRGSAETLYF. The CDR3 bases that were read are TGTGCCAGCGGTGATTCCAGGGGCAGTGCAGAAACGCTGTAT.

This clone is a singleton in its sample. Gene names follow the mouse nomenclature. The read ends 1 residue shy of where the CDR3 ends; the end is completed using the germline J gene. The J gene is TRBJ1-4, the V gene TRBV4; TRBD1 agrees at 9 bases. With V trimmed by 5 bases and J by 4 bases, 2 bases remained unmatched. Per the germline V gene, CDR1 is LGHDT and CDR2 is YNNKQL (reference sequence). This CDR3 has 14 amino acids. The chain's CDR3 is CASSPGQGNERLFF. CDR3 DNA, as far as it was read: TGTGCCAGCAGCCCGGGACAGGGCAACGAAAGATTATTT.

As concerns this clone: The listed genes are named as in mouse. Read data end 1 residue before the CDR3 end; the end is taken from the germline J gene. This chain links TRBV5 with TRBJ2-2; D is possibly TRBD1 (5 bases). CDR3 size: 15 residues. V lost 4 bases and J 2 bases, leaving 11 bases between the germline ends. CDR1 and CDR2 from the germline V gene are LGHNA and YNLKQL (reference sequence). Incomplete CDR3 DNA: TGTGCCAGCAGCCCCCAGGGAGGGAACACCGGGCAGCTCTAC. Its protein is CASSPQGGNTGQLY. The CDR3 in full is CASSPQGGNTGQLYF.

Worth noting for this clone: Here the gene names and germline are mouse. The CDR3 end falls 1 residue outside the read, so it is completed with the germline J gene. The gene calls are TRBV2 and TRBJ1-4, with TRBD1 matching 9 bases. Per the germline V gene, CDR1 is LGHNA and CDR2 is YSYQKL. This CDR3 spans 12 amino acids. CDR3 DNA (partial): TGTGGGACCGGGACAGGGTCCGAAAGATTATTT. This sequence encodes CGTGTGSERLF. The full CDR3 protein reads CGTGTGSERLFF.

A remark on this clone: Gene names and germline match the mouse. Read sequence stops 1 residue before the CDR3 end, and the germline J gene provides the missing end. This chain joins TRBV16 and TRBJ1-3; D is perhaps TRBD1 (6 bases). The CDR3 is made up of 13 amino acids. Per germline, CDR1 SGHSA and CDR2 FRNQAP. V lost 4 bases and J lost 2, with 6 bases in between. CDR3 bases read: TGTGCAAGCAGCTGGACAGCTGGAAATACGCTCTAT. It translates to CASSWTAGNTLY. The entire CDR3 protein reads CASSWTAGNTLYF.

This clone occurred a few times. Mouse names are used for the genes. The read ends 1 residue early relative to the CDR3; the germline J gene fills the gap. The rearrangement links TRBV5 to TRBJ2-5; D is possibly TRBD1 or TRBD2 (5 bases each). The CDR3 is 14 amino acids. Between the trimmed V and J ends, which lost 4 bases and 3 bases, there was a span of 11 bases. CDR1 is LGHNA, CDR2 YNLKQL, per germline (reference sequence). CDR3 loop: CASSPPGPQDTQYF. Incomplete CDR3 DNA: TGTGCCAGCAGCCCTCCGGGGCCTCAAGACACCCAGTAC.

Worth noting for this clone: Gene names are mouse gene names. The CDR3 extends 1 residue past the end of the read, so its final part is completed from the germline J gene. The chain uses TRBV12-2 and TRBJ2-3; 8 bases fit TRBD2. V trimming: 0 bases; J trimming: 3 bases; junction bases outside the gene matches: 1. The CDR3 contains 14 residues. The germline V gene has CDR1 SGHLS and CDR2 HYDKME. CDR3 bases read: TGTGCCAGCTCTCTCAACTGGGGGGCAGAAACGCTGTAT. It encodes CASSLNWGAETLY. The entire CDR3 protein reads CASSLNWGAETLYF.

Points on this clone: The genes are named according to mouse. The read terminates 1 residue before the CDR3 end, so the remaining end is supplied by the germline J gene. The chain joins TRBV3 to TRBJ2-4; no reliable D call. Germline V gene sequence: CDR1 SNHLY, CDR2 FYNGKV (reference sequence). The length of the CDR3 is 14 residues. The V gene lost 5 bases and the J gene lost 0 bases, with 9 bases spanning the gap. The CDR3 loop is CASSQTTSQNTLYF. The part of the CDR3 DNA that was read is TGTGCCAGCAGCCAAACAACTAGTCAAAACACCTTGTAC. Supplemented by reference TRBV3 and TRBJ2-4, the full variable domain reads GPKVLQIPSHQIIDMGQMVTLNCDPVSNHLYFYWYKQILGQQMEFLVNFYNGKVMEKSKLFKDQFSVERPDGSYFTLKIQPTALEDSAVYFCASSQTTSQNTLYFGAGTRLSVL.

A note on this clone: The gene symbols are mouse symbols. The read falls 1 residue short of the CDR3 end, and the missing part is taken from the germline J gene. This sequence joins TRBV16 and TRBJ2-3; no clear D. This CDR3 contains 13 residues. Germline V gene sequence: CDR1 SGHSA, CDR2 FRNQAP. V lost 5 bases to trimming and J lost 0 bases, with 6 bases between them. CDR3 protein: CASSPGSAETLYF. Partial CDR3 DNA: TGTGCAAGCAGCCCCGGTAGTGCAGAAACGCTGTAT.

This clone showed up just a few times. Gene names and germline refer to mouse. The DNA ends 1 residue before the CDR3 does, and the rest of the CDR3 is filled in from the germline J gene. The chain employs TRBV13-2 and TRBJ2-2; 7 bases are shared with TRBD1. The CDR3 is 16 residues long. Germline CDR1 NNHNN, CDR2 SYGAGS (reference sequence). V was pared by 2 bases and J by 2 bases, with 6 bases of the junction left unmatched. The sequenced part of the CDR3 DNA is TGTGCCAGCGGTGACCCCAGGGGGACGAACACCGGGCAGCTCTAC. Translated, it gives CASGDPRGTNTGQLY. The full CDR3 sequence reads CASGDPRGTNTGQLYF.

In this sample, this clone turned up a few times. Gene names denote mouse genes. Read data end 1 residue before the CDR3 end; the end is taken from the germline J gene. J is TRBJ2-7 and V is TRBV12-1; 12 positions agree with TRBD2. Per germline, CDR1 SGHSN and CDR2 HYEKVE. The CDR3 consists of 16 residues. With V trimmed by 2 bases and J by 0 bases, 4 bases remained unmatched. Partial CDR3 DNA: TGTGCCAGCTCTCCCCGGGACTGGGGGGACTCCTATGAACAGTAC. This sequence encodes CASSPRDWGDSYEQY. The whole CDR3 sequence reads CASSPRDWGDSYEQYF.

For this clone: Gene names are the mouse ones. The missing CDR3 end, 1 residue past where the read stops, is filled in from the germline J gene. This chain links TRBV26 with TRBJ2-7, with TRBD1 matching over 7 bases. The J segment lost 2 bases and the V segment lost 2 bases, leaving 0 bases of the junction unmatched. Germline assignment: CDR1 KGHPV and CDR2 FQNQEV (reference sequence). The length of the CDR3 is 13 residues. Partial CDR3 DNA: TGTGCCAGCAGTCTGACAGGGGCCTATGAACAGTAC. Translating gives CASSLTGAYEQY. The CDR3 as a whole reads CASSLTGAYEQYF.

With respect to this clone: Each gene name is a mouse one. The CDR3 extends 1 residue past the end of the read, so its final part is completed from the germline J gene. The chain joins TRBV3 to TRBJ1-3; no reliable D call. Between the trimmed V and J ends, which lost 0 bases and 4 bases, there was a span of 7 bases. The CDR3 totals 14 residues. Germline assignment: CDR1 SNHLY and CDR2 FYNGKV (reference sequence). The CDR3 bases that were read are TGTGCCAGCAGCTTAGCTGGGGTGGGAAATACGCTCTAT. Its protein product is CASSLAGVGNTLY. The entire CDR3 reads CASSLAGVGNTLYF.

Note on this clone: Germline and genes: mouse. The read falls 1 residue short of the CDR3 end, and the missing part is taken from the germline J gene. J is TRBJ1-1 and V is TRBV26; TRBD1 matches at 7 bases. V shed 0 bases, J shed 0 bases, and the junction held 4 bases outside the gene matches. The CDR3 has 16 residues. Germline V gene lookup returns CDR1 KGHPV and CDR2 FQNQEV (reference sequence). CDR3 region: CASSLSPGTANTEVFF. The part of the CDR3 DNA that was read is TGTGCCAGCAGTCTGTCCCCCGGGACAGCAAACACAGAAGTCTTC.

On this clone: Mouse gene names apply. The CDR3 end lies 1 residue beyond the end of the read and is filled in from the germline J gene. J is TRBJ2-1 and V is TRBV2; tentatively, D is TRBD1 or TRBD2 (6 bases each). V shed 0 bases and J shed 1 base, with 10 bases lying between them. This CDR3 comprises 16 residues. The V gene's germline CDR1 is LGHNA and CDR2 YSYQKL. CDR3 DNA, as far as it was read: TGTGCCAGCAGCCAAGATAAAGGGGGGAACTATGCTGAGCAGTTC. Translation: CASSQDKGGNYAEQF. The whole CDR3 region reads CASSQDKGGNYAEQFF.

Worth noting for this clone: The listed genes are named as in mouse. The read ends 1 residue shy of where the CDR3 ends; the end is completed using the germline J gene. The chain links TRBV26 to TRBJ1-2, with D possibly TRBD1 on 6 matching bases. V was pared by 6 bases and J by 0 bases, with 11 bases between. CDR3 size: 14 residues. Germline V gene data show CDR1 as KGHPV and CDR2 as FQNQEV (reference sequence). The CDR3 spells CASRPGQTNSDYTF. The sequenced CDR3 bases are TGTGCCAGCAGGCCGGGACAAACAAACTCCGACTACACC.